This T cell receptor (beta chain) is drawn from a study of early T cells in non-severe SARS-CoV-2 infection. Unique molecular identifiers were added to individual cDNA molecules. TCRdb re-derived calls from the 5' RACE reads in MiXCR, one entry per CDR3 protein. The repertoire holds tens of thousands of distinct CDR3 sequences, with over 10% as singletons. This clonotype was recorded many times. Germline V gene data show CDR1 as SQVTM and CDR2 as ANQGSEA. The CDR3 runs to 14 residues. The TCR sequence derives from an adult who was a healthcare worker with PCR-confirmed SARS-CoV-2 infection or an uninfected control (not recorded which). The specimen was whole blood. The chain employs TRBV29-1 and TRBJ2-1, with 11 nucleotides matching TRBD2. The CDR3, as DNA: TGCAGTGGAAGAGGGCTAGCGGGAGGCAATGAGCAGTTCTTC. Its translation is CSGRGLAGGNEQFF.